Here is one T cell receptor (beta chain) with its context. The specificity of this receptor is unknown. No clone much larger than this one lies a single base away; base qualities are absent. The cohort comprised some 730 healthy bone marrow donors. Cohort members were all nominally healthy when sampled, although unrecorded immune exposures were likely present. The donor was CMV seronegative and was included in the group of around 320 seronegative cohort members. Each donor provided a peripheral blood sample, and peripheral blood mononuclear cells were used for TCR beta sequencing. Genomic DNA extraction from the blood cell samples was performed with the Qiagen DNeasy Blood Extraction Kit. These data belong to a study of cytomegalovirus exposure and HLA in healthy donors (dated by TCRdb to the late 2010s). Background on the whole study: In an earlier analysis of approximately 640 of the donors, 276 Gb of sequence data and 90 million to 120 million unique TCR beta sequences from about 179 million T cells were reported. Roughly 300 gigabases of sequencing data and approximately 80 million unique TCR sequences were included in an early release covering around 600 HLA-typed donors. Of the 300 to 500 genotyped donors, approximately 81% were placed in the genetic ancestry cluster associated with self-reported Caucasian donors. The study aimed to test whether cataloging public T cell receptors could reveal signatures of past pathogen exposure. The study profiled the T cell repertoires of fewer than 850 subjects by immunosequencing and related them to cytomegalovirus serostatus. Along with the approximately 670-subject first cohort, a separate validation cohort of about 110 different subjects was used. To predict cytomegalovirus infection status, the study combined high-throughput TCR immunosequencing, statistical association of individual TCRs with disease status, and machine learning. A later analysis re-examined previously published TCR beta repertoires from more than 550 donors and added high-resolution HLA genotyping to investigate patterns of TCR occurrence. Rather than using new phenotypic data, the later analysis identified candidate immune exposures from TCR beta sequences and from how often those sequences occurred across donors. An earlier analysis of 587 of the donors used high-throughput TCR beta sequencing to judge whether each TCR beta V gene segment behaved as functional or pseudogenic. Donor age, sex, ethnicity and CMV serostatus were compiled together with the repertoire data. A later genetic analysis took genome-wide SNP genotypes for about three fifths of the 666 donors and used that subset as a discovery cohort. Every discovery cohort repertoire had been produced on one sequencing platform. HLA typing covered class I and class II loci at four-digit resolution. The number of donors typed differed by locus, with about 629-630 for A, B, C, DRB1 and DQB1, 522 for DQA1, about 610 for DPA1, and some 440 for DPB1. Four to six DR-DQ haplotypes were handled as single units for association and clustering, since linkage in the cohort was strong. Across around 400 genotyped donors of the cohort, an average of approximately 240,000 unique TCR beta nucleotide sequences per donor were sequenced, and about a sixth of those sequences were non-productive. What the authors observed across the whole study: Linkage disequilibrium might explain the correlated functional status among segregating V segments, but an unknown experimental factor could not be ruled out. The presence/absence analyses assumed that sequencing depth was roughly uniform across donors, and that assumption may not be true. A later genetic analysis reported fewer N-insertions in productive TCRs among donors in an Asian-associated ancestry cluster than the roughly 620-donor mean. Because some donors lacked HLA typing at each locus, the association tests relied only on the typed subset. An earlier analysis of 587 of the donors showed that most TCR beta V segments appeared in productive rearrangements either about 87% or about 30% of the time, which broadly matched IMGT annotations. According to the authors, the approach could potentially be generalized to other disease states and immunological phenotypes. For the cohort, immune exposure information was limited to CMV serostatus. A group of highly shared sequence variants was considered likely to be a technical artifact of the sequencing pipeline. Several of the top co-occurrence clusters appeared to be linked to parvovirus B19, influenza, CMV and Epstein-Barr virus, according to a later analysis. A later analysis associated approximately 17,000 TCR beta sequences with specific HLA alleles at a false discovery rate of 0.05. The cohort was sequenced for TCR beta chains only, and without alpha or paired-chain data the features that could be detected were limited. Most CMV-associated TCR beta chains appeared to be HLA-restricted in a later analysis, and the HLA associations seemed to be driven largely by CMV exposure. Compared with equally common non-associated chains, HLA-associated TCR beta chains in a later analysis were more clonally expanded and had lower generation probabilities. Over 15 rarely observed V segments, including chromosome 9 orphons, were excluded from the earlier analysis of some 590 of the donors because counts were too low. Most TCR sequences were observed very rarely across donors, whereas some public TCRs were present in many individuals. In both the original and validation cohorts, the classifier was reported to diagnose cytomegalovirus status with high specificity and sensitivity. When HLA alleles, especially DR and DQ, strongly co-occurred, TCR associations were difficult to assign to individual alleles. In a later analysis, TCR association rates were found to vary across HLA loci, with the most associated TCRs seen for DRB1 alleles and the fewest for HLA-C alleles. The study listed 150 to 200 TCR beta chains as associated with cytomegalovirus. Three of the identified cytomegalovirus-associated TCR beta chains were confirmed in vitro to be specific for cytomegalovirus antigens. A further reported finding was that TCR beta sequences accurately predicted the HLA-A and HLA-B alleles for most subjects in the first cohort. In a later genetic analysis, a missense DCLRE1C variant was associated with V-gene and J-gene trimming of TCR beta chains, and the association was replicated in an independent cohort.

Receptor amplification or capture employed the immunoSEQ multiplex PCR assay. The multiplex PCR relied on a mix of 60 forward primers for TCR Vbeta segments and 13 reverse primers for TCR Jbeta segments. The CDR3 region of rearranged TCR beta genes was amplified from genomic DNA with a multiplex PCR assay. Amplified TCR beta libraries were sequenced as 87-base-pair reads on the Illumina HiSeq System. From the authors' description of their analysis: A later analysis counted some 74 million unique TCR beta chains across the 700 or so repertoires, and some 12 million of these chains were shared by at least two donors. To remove PCR and sequencing errors, raw reads were error-corrected and collapsed into unique sequences using a nearest-neighbor algorithm that merged closely related sequences. CDR3 sequences were aligned to IMGT reference sequences to assign V, D and J gene segments. Each retained sequence needed at least a six-nucleotide match to both a V gene segment and a J gene segment. Rearrangements were classified as productive when the CDR3 lacked stop codons and remained in frame with V and J, and all other rearrangements were classified as non-productive. Following IMGT convention, CDR3 was defined as the stretch from the second conserved V-encoded cysteine up to the conserved J-encoded phenylalanine. The earlier analysis of 550 to 650 of the donors excluded any sequence lacking an unambiguous match to a single V gene segment. In an earlier analysis of several hundred of the donors, V segments were called functional above 56.7% productive rearrangements and were called segregating when the between-donor standard deviation exceeded 5%. A statistical classification framework was built for diagnosing cytomegalovirus status from the catalog of TCR beta chain sequences. In a later analysis, V and J genes were assigned by comparing TCR nucleotide sequences against IMGT/GENE-DB human TR gene sequences. The TCRdist pipeline was used in a later analysis to assign CDR3 sequences and most-parsimonious VDJ recombination scenarios. A later analysis defined each TCR beta chain by its CDR3 amino acid sequence plus V-gene family, and excluded reads lacking a unique V-gene family. A later analysis removed 550 to 700 highly shared, low-generation-probability nucleotide sequences to deal with suspected cross-contamination and a sequencing artifact. In a later analysis, a clonal expansion index for each public chain was calculated from normalized within-repertoire ranks of inferred template counts. Generation probabilities in a later analysis came from a VDJ recombination model fitted to out-of-frame rearrangements, and those results were checked against IGoR. Hypergeometric tests were used in a later analysis to score TCR-TCR, TCR-HLA and TCR-CMV co-occurrence, with a repertoire-size bias correction applied to the TCR pairs. In a later analysis, false discovery rates were estimated by permuting HLA or CMV assignments 20 times. In a later analysis, co-occurring TCRs were grouped using DBSCAN, and TCRdist sequence similarity was added for clustering within HLA-allele-positive subsets. Repertoires with fewer than 30,000 or more than 120,000 public chains were left out of co-occurrence clustering, as were a few repertoires with anomalous nucleotide sharing. The table comes from immuneACCESS by way of TCRdb, which keeps in-frame sequences with V and J called. Part of the clones is missing from these tables; in studies checked, under half for an unresolved V gene and the rest for unknown reasons. That table is the source of V, J and clone size, and D and trimming were worked out from the DNA. The sample includes roughly 150,000 clones, with around 76% observed a single time. The biggest ten clones account for 0.9% to 1.1% of the sample.

Sequences were obtained from PBMCs. The clonotype originates from a woman between 35 and 50 years old in good health and CMV-seronegative.

CDR3 protein: CASSAPSGRGDEQFF. In nucleotides, the sequence is TGTGCCAGCAGCGCACCTAGCGGGAGAGGCGATGAGCAGTTCTTC. The rearranged chain carries TRBV9 and TRBJ2-1; TRBD2 agrees with 10 junctional bases. The germline V gene provides CDR1 SGDLS and CDR2 YYNGEE. The CDR3 sequence holds 15 residues, the cysteine and phenylalanine included. The CDR3 DNA has 45 bases and is translated from base 1. V is trimmed back by 3 bases and J by 8 bases, and the junction contains 8 bases that no gene match accounts for.